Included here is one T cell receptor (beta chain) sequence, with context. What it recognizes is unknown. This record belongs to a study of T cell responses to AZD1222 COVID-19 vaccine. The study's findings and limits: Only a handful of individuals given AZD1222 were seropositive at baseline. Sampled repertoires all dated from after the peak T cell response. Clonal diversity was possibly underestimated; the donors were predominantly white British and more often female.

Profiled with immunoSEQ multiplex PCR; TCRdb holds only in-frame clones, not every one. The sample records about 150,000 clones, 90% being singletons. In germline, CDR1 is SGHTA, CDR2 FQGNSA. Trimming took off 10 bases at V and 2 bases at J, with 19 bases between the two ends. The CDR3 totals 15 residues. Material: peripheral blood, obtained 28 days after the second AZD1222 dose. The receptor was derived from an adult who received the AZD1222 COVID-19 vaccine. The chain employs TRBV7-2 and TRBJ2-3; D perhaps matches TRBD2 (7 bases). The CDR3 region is CATLLRGGHTDTQYF. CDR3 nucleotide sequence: TGTGCCACCCTGCTTAGGGGGGGTCACACAGATACGCAGTATTTT.